This TCR beta chain was identified in a study of a mutant IDH1 vaccine in newly diagnosed glioma (dated by TCRdb to the early 2020s). With regard to the full study: Patients received eight vaccinations in weeks 1, 3, 5, 7, 11, 15, 19 and 23, corresponding to visits V03 through V10. Of the roughly 32 patients who were treated, approximately 62% were male and approximately 40% were female, and the mean age was about 40 years. Prior to enrollment, standard therapy consisting of radiotherapy alone, temozolomide alone, or radiochemotherapy with temozolomide had been administered to patients, with the combination being received by most patients. Peripheral blood samples were drawn at six visits, namely V03 (baseline), V05, V07, V10, V12 and V13. Longitudinal TCRB deep sequencing was performed for roughly 27 treated patients wherever samples were available for exploratory analyses. Vaccination was initiated 4-6 weeks after radiotherapy alone, or concurrently with temozolomide cycles in the chemotherapy-containing groups. What the study reported, not specific to this receptor: PBMC samples for TCRB deep sequencing were selected based on availability. According to the authors, sample limitations meant that analyses of patient blood samples could not be reproduced. Pseudoprogression appeared unrelated to alterations in the top peripheral T cell clonotypes detected by TCRB sequencing. Vaccine-induced immune responses across multiple MHC alleles were detected in over 80% of patients.

This clone was seen once. Its antigen has not been determined. No clone much larger than this one lies a single base away; base qualities are absent. The germline V gene (reference sequence) gives CDR1 as SEHNR and CDR2 as FQNEAQ. From its cysteine to its phenylalanine, the CDR3 spans 14 amino acids. The retained sequence is limited to the CDR3, 42 bases, with the frame set at the first base. V is reduced by 2 bases and J by 8 bases, leaving a spacing of 15 bases between them. The sample's time point label is to be understood as: week 11, during vaccination. Each vaccine dose, consisting of 300 ug of a 20-mer mutant IDH1 peptide in Montanide, was administered subcutaneously with topical imiquimod. Newly diagnosed WHO grade 3 or 4 IDH1-mutant astrocytomas showing loss of nuclear ATRX were present in the donors. The samples were drawn from NOA16, a multicentre, single-arm, open-label phase I trial in Germany that tested a mutant IDH1 peptide vaccine in humans for the first time. The DNeasy Blood and Tissue Kit was used to extract genomic DNA from EDTA blood for TCRB sequencing.

Libraries were constructed by the immunoSEQ multiplex PCR assay. Rearranged TCR beta chain sequences were amplified with the hsTCRB Kit following the manufacturer's protocol. TCRB libraries were sequenced on an Illumina MiSeq. The authors' analysis ran thus. The kit vendor's proprietary platform handled demultiplexing, trimming and gene mapping. The table was pulled from immuneACCESS by TCRdb, which kept in-frame rearrangements only. Such tables lose some clones; where checked, under half of the loss comes from unresolved V genes, and the rest has no known cause. That table is the source of V, J and clone size, and D and trimming were worked out from the DNA. The sample contains more than 50,000 clones, 80% of them found a single time. The top ten hold 4.5% to 7.5% of the sample.

The source material was PBMCs, sampled from a glioma patient whose treatment included an IDH1 peptide vaccine. This receptor was taken from a man aged 50 to 59 with glioma. The chain employs TRBV7-9 and TRBJ1-1, with the identity of the D gene unclear. The sequenced DNA is TGTGCCAGCAGCTTAAGTCGGCAGAACTTAGAAGCTTTCTTT. Its translation reads: CASSLSRQNLEAFF.